A selection of T cell receptor beta chains follows, all from one sample in a study of human T cells and chemical hapten exposure. TCRdb recomputed calls from the RACE reads with MiXCR, one row per CDR3 protein. The table lists about 120,000 distinct CDR3 sequences, roughly 14% of them singletons. The sequenced sample was whole blood, obtained in connection with sensitization to the hapten diphenylcyclopropenone (DPC). These receptors all stem from a woman aged 18-30 years with alopecia areata. Some clones in this sample may be carry-over from other donors' samples. Both conserved end residues are part of each CDR3. A D gene is named only where the DNA matches it firmly. Clone size is not always given. Where it is, it says once, few, many or a class for expanded clones.

j_call clone_size v_call d_call cdr3_nt cdr3_aa
TRBJ2-3 many TRBV29-1 NA TGCAGCGTTGAGGGCCCAGATACGCAGTATTTT CSVEGPDTQYF
TRBJ2-1 few TRBV7-3 TRBD2 TGTGCCAGCAGCCTAGAGCGGGGGACATACAATGAGCAGTTCTTC CASSLERGTYNEQFF
TRBJ2-2 NA TRBV29-1 NA TGCAGCGTCGGGCCCCACTTTAACACCGGGGAGCTGTTTTTT CSVGPHFNTGELFF
TRBJ1-2 NA TRBV30 NA TGTGCCTGGAATCTGAACTATGGCCACACCTTC CAWNLNYGHTF
TRBJ1-1 NA TRBV5-4 NA TGTGCCAGCAGCCACTCGACAGGTCGGAACACTGAAGCTTTCTTT CASSHSTGRNTEAFF
TRBJ1-5 many TRBV12-5 NA TGTGCTAGTGGTTTGGATAGCAATCAGCCCCAGCATTTT CASGLDSNQPQHF
TRBJ2-7 few TRBV19 NA TGTGCCAGTAGCGCCTATTCATTTAGCCACGAGCAGTACTTC CASSAYSFSHEQYF
TRBJ1-1 few TRBV6-4 TRBD1 TGTGCCAGCAGTGACTCGTGGGACAGCCTGAGGGGAAACACTGAAGCTTTCTTT CASSDSWDSLRGNTEAFF
TRBJ1-1 few TRBV29-1 TRBD1 TGCAGCGTTGATAGGACAGGGCGAGACACTGAAGCTTTCTTT CSVDRTGRDTEAFF
TRBJ2-3 NA TRBV6-2/TRBV6-3 NA TGTGCCAGCAGTTACCCTACAGATACGCAGTATTTT CASSYPTDTQYF
TRBJ2-1 many TRBV2 TRBD1 TGTGCCAGCAGAATACAGGGGCTAAAATACAATGAGCAGTTCTTC CASRIQGLKYNEQFF
TRBJ2-1 NA TRBV13 NA TGTGCCAGCAGCCCCGACTCGAGCTCCTACAATGAGCAGTTCTTC CASSPDSSSYNEQFF
TRBJ1-1 NA TRBV14 NA TGTGCCAGCAGCCAAGACGGCCTGTGGACTGAAGCTTTCTTT CASSQDGLWTEAFF
TRBJ2-1 NA TRBV11-3 TRBD2 TGTGCCAGCAGCTTAGGCGCTGAGCGGGGGGGCTCCTACAATGAGCAGTTCTTC CASSLGAERGGSYNEQFF
TRBJ2-3 NA TRBV6-1 NA TGTGCCAGCAGTGAAGCACCGGGGAGCACAGATACGCAGTATTTT CASSEAPGSTDTQYF
TRBJ2-3 few TRBV14 TRBD2 TGTGCCAGCAGCCGAACTAGCGGGGGGCCAACAGATACGCAGTATTTT CASSRTSGGPTDTQYF
TRBJ1-1 NA TRBV28 TRBD1 TGTGCCAGCTGGCGGACAGGCTTTACCCTTAGCACTGAAGCTTTCTTT CASWRTGFTLSTEAFF
TRBJ2-7 NA TRBV5-6 TRBD2 TGTGCCAGCAGCTTAAAGGGACTAAACTACGAGCAGTACTTC CASSLKGLNYEQYF
TRBJ2-6 many TRBV18 NA TGTGCCAGCTCATATGGGGGACCCGGGGCCAACGTCCTGACTTTC CASSYGGPGANVLTF
TRBJ2-2 NA TRBV7-2 TRBD1 TGTGCCAGCAGCCAAGGGACAGGGGCGAACACCGGGGAGCTGTTTTTT CASSQGTGANTGELFF
TRBJ2-7 NA TRBV4-1 NA TGCGCCAGCAGCCAAGGGGCGGCAGCTACCTACGAGCAGTACTTC CASSQGAAATYEQYF
TRBJ1-6 NA TRBV30 NA TGTGCCTGTGACCCCGCTGGGACGGGGAATTCACCCCTCCACTTT CACDPAGTGNSPLHF
TRBJ1-1 NA TRBV6-5 NA TGTGCCAGCAGGAGGACGGTGACTGAAGCTTTCTTT CASRRTVTEAFF
TRBJ2-3 NA TRBV4-2 NA TGTGCCAGCAGCCTGGAGGGGGGAGATGATACGCAGTATTTT CASSLEGGDDTQYF
TRBJ1-1 few TRBV6-2/TRBV6-3 NA TGTGCCAGCAGCCTCACAGAAAACACTGAAGCTTTCTTT CASSLTENTEAFF
TRBJ2-1 NA TRBV4-3 NA TGCGCCAGCAGCCAAGCTTTCAATGAGCAGTTCTTC CASSQAFNEQFF
TRBJ2-3 many TRBV7-2 NA TGTGCCAGCAGCCCCGGACTGACAAGCACAGATACGCAGTATTTT CASSPGLTSTDTQYF